A single sample is the source of the 10 T cell receptor beta chains below, sequenced in a study of breast tumors, draining lymph nodes, adjacent tissues. TCRdb reprocessed the multiplex PCR reads via MiXCR and lists one record per CDR3 protein. The data hold over 200,000 distinct CDR3 sequences, with less than 40% observed a single time. Breast cancer patients provided tissue from their axillary draining lymph nodes. The specimen sequenced was axillary lymph node tissue. These receptors were collected from a female donor with breast cancer. Some clones in this sample may be carry-over from other donors' samples.

This clonotype turned up a few times. This may arise from a read error, as a much more abundant clone is one base away. The chain combines TRBV6-4 with TRBJ1-2, with 7 nucleotides matching TRBD1. The CDR3 runs to 12 residues. Germline assignment: CDR1 MRHNA and CDR2 SNTAGT. The CDR3, as DNA: TGTGCCAGCAGTCACTCACAGGGGCCCTACACCTTC. It codes for CASSHSQGPYTF.

The V gene is TRBV18, the J gene TRBJ2-2; a possible D gene is TRBD1 (5 bases). CDR3 size: 15 residues. The V end lost 2 bases, the J end lost 4 bases, and 11 bases lay between the germline ends. Germline lookup yields CDR1 KGHSH and CDR2 LQKENI. CDR3 in DNA: TGTGCCAGCTCACCAGTCCAGGGCCTCACCGGGGAGCTGTTTTTT. It is translated as CASSPVQGLTGELFF.

This clonotype was counted at least ten times. This chain connects TRBV7-6 to TRBJ2-7; D is possibly TRBD2 (7 bases). Trimming removed 5 bases from V and 4 bases from J, with 27 bases in between. Germline-derived CDR1 and CDR2 are SGHVS and FNYEAQ. The CDR3 is made up of 18 amino acids. CDR3 DNA sequence: TGTGCCAGCAGCCAGGACAAGGTGGGGGTAGGGGGGGGGTACGAGCAGTACTTC. Residues: CASSQDKVGVGGGYEQYF.

This clonotype was seen many times. A much larger clonotype is one base distant, so this may be a read error. The rearrangement links TRBV11-3 to TRBJ2-3, with D perhaps matching TRBD1 (5 bases). Germline loops: CDR1 SGHNT, CDR2 YENEEA. The CDR3 loop spans 14 amino acids. The CDR3 sequence is CASSLAGRTGTQYF. CDR3 nucleotides: TGTGCCAGCAGCTTAGCGGGTCGCACAGGTACGCAGTATTTT.

The table lists this clonotype with many counts. This chain links TRBV11-2 with TRBJ2-7; 7 bases align to TRBD2. The CDR3 has 18 residues. Germline assignment: CDR1 SGHAT and CDR2 FQNNGV. V was clipped by 5 bases and J by 0 bases; unmatched bases: 16. DNA for the CDR3: TGTGCCAGCAGCGCCCGACTAGGGGAGGGCGGGATCTCCTACGAGCAGTACTTC. Translation: CASSARLGEGGISYEQYF.

This clonotype has at least ten counts. The V call is TRBV4-2, the J call TRBJ1-5; no clear D. Between the trimmed V and J ends, which lost 0 bases and 7 bases, there was a span of 7 bases. This CDR3 spans 13 amino acids. Germline CDR1 reads LGHNA; CDR2 reads YNFKEQ. The CDR3 DNA reads TGTGCCAGCAGCCAAGACCCGATACAGCCCCAGCATTTT. Amino acid sequence: CASSQDPIQPQHF.

The sample holds many counts of this clonotype. The chain joins TRBV6-6 to TRBJ2-7, with 10 bases fitting TRBD2. The CDR3 consists of 16 residues. The V gene's germline CDR1 is MNHNY and CDR2 SVGAGI (reference sequence). With V trimmed by 6 bases and J by 3 bases, 11 bases remained unmatched. CDR3 region: CASSPFSGRHNYEQYF. The CDR3 DNA reads TGTGCCAGCAGCCCCTTTAGCGGGAGGCACAACTACGAGCAGTACTTC.

Of note for this clonotype: Since no conserved phenylalanine or tryptophan closes the CDR3, a read error is the likely cause. The chain recombines TRBV7-6 with TRBJ1-3, with no clear D. V was clipped by 5 bases and J by 11 bases, with 28 bases between them. The germline gives CDR1 SGHVS, CDR2 FNYEAQ. CDR3 length: 17 residues. CDR3 nucleotides: TGTGCCAGCAGCCAACAACCTGCCGCCAGCTCTGGGAACCCCATATATTCT. Its protein is CASSQQPAASSGNPIYS.

At least ten counts were recorded for this clonotype. The gene calls are TRBV6-1 and TRBJ2-7, with TRBD1 identical over 9 bases. Losses at the gene ends were 6 bases for V and 3 bases for J; bases not matched to a gene: 3. The CDR3 totals 13 residues. Germline V gene sequence: CDR1 MNHNS, CDR2 SASEGT. This chain's CDR3 is CASRRQGDYEQYF. CDR3 bases: TGTGCCAGCAGGAGACAGGGGGACTACGAGCAGTACTTC.

This clonotype was found once. The chain links TRBV6-1 to TRBJ2-1; no firm D call. CDR3 length: 13 amino acids. Germline CDR1 MNHNS, CDR2 SASEGT. V dropped 4 bases and J dropped 9 bases, with 13 bases sitting between them. CDR3: CASSAKMGSEQFF. In nucleotides, the CDR3 is TGTGCCAGCAGTGCTAAGATGGGAAGTGAGCAGTTCTTC.